The 17 T cell receptor beta chains given below trace back to one sample, sequenced in a study of blood T cell repertoires in COVID-19. The data were produced by immunoSEQ multiplex PCR, yet TCRdb's version contains in-frame clones alone and is incomplete. Among around 69,000 clones listed, roughly 76% were seen once. Specimen: peripheral blood. Receptors originate from a woman aged 70-85 years with acute or convalescent COVID-19.

The chain has TRBV5-4 and TRBJ2-1; 7 bases are shared with TRBD1. The CDR3 contains 17 residues. V lost 0 bases and J lost 2; bases outside the gene matches: 8. Germline CDR1 SGHNT, CDR2 YYREEE (reference sequence). The CDR3 sequence: CASSLGDSGQPYNEQFF. Written as DNA, the CDR3 is TGTGCCAGCAGCTTGGGGGATTCGGGACAGCCCTACAATGAGCAGTTCTTC.

The gene calls are TRBV28 and TRBJ1-2, with D hard to call. The V and J ends lost 5 bases and 3 bases respectively, with 10 bases between them. CDR1 and CDR2 from the germline V gene are MDHEN and SYDVKM. The CDR3 is 13 amino acids. DNA of the CDR3: TGTGCCAGCAGTAGTAACTCATACTATGGCTACACCTTC. Translated: CASSSNSYYGYTF.

This clone has at least ten counts. J is TRBJ1-4 and V is TRBV15; tentatively, D is TRBD1 (5 bases). V dropped 5 bases and J dropped 6 bases, with 7 bases sitting between them. CDR1 is LNHNV and CDR2 is YYDKDF in the germline V gene (reference sequence). The CDR3 has 12 residues. The CDR3 region has the DNA TGTGCCACCAGCGGGGGGGATGAAAAACTGTTTTTT. Its protein product is CATSGGDEKLFF.

The J gene is TRBJ2-7, the V gene TRBV7-9, with TRBD1 matching 9 bases. Germline assignment: CDR1 SEHNR and CDR2 FQNEAQ (reference sequence). The CDR3 length is 13 residues. J lost 5 bases, V lost 3 bases, and 2 bases had no gene match. The CDR3 here is CASSLRTGDEQYF. CDR3 coding DNA: TGTGCCAGCAGCTTGCGGACAGGGGACGAGCAGTACTTC. Using reference TRBV7-9 and TRBJ2-7 for the parts outside the CDR3, the full variable domain is DTGVSQNPRHKITKRGQNVTFRCDPISEHNRLYWYRQTLGQGPEFLTYFQNEAQLEKSRLLSDRFSAERPKGSFSTLEIQRTEQGDSAMYLCASSLRTGDEQYFGPGTRLTVT.

The chain carries TRBV14 and TRBJ1-1, with 8 bases identical to TRBD1. The CDR3 runs to 14 residues. After removal of 7 bases from V and 0 bases from J, the junction contained 4 bases not matched to a gene. Looked up from germline, CDR1 is SGHDN and CDR2 is FVKESK. The CDR3 spells CASNPTGVNTEAFF. The DNA of the CDR3 is TGTGCCAGCAACCCGACAGGGGTGAACACTGAAGCTTTCTTT.

The chain employs TRBV7-3 and TRBJ2-3; TRBD2 might be the D (5 bases). V was cut by 1 base and J by 9 bases, with 14 bases left in between. Germline V gene sequence: CDR1 SGHTA, CDR2 FQGTGA. The CDR3 runs to 14 residues. The DNA of the CDR3 is TGTGCCAGCAGCTTAATGGGAGTCACTGGCACGCAGTATTTT. Protein sequence: CASSLMGVTGTQYF.

The chain combines TRBV7-9 with TRBJ2-7; 15 bases fit TRBD2. Germline assignment: CDR1 SEHNR and CDR2 FQNEAQ (reference sequence). This CDR3 is 18 amino acids long. The V segment lost 5 bases and the J segment 0 bases; nucleotides outside the gene matches: 8. This CDR3 is CASSPTGLAGGLSYEQYF. As DNA, the CDR3 is TGTGCCAGCAGCCCGACGGGACTAGCGGGAGGCCTCTCCTACGAGCAGTACTTC.

This CDR3 is CASSQVGRGMSDTQYF. In nucleotides, the CDR3 is TGTGCCAGCAGCCAAGTGGGCAGGGGAATGAGTGATACGCAGTATTTT. J is TRBJ2-3 and V is TRBV14; a possible D gene is TRBD1 (6 bases). This CDR3 is 16 amino acids long. From germline, CDR1 is SGHDN and CDR2 FVKESK. Trimming cost V 1 base and J 6 bases, with 17 bases left between them.

V usage is TRBV6-5 and J usage is TRBJ2-2, with D maybe TRBD1 (5 bases). V was shortened by 3 bases and J by 6 bases, with 17 bases between the two germline ends. The CDR3 has 16 amino acids. Germline CDR1 reads MNHEY; CDR2 reads SVGAGI. The CDR3 DNA follows: TGTGCCAGCAGTTATCGCGGCAGGGTGGCTCCCGGGGAGCTGTTTTTT. Protein product: CASSYRGRVAPGELFF.

The chain carries TRBV5-1 and TRBJ2-2, with D possibly matching TRBD1 (6 bases). Germline loops: CDR1 SGHRS, CDR2 YFSETQ. The CDR3 totals 16 residues. V shed 3 bases and J shed 1 base, with 13 bases lying between them. The DNA for the CDR3 is TGCGCCAGCAGCTCCTCCGGGACAATGAACACCGGGGAGCTGTTTTTT. It specifies CASSSSGTMNTGELFF.

The V call is TRBV5-1, the J call TRBJ1-1; the D gene is possibly TRBD1 (6 bases). Between the trimmed V and J ends, which lost 0 bases and 1 base, there was a span of 7 bases. From germline, CDR1 is SGHRS and CDR2 YFSETQ. This CDR3 is 14 amino acids long. CDR3 coding DNA: TGCGCCAGCAGCTTGGTCAGGGGGAACACTGAAGCTTTCTTT. As protein: CASSLVRGNTEAFF. The variable domain in full, with the rest retrieved from reference TRBV5-1 and TRBJ1-1, is KAGVTQTPRYLIKTRGQQVTLSCSPISGHRSVSWYQQTPGQGLQFLFEYFSETQRNKGNFPGRFSGRQFSNSRSEMNVSTLELGDSALYLCASSLVRGNTEAFFGQGTRLTVV.

V gene TRBV19 combines with J gene TRBJ1-2; TRBD1 aligns across 8 bases. V lost 1 base to trimming and J lost 0 bases; unmatched junction nucleotides: 10. CDR3 size: 18 residues. In germline, CDR1 is LNHDA, CDR2 SQIVND (reference sequence). The CDR3 nucleotides are TGTGCCAGTAGTATAGTTTGGAAGACAGGGGAAGCTAACTATGGCTACACCTTC. Its translation is CASSIVWKTGEANYGYTF.

The J gene is TRBJ2-7, the V gene TRBV29-1; no clear D gene. The CDR3 covers 13 residues. The V gene lost 4 bases and the J gene lost 4 bases, with 14 bases spanning the gap. Germline CDR1 SQVTM, CDR2 ANQGSEA. The CDR3 loop reads CSVGPNTPYEQYF. CDR3 bases: TGCAGCGTTGGGCCGAACACACCATACGAGCAGTACTTC.

The chain couples TRBV18 to TRBJ1-3; D is unresolved. CDR1 and CDR2 (germline): KGHSH, LQKENI. V gave up 2 bases and J gave up 4 bases, with 6 bases separating them. The CDR3 totals 13 residues. This CDR3 reads CASSPGSGNTIYF. The CDR3 coding sequence is TGTGCCAGCTCACCAGGCTCCGGAAACACCATATATTTT.

This chain uses TRBV28 with TRBJ1-2, with TRBD1 identical over 9 bases. The V gene end was trimmed by 4 bases and the J gene end by 4 bases; junction bases not matched to a gene: 13. Germline V gene data show CDR1 as MDHEN and CDR2 as SYDVKM. The CDR3 is 17 amino acids. CDR3 bases: TGTGCCAGCAGTTCATACTCCTCCGGGGACAGGGCCTATGGCTACACCTTC. It is translated as CASSSYSSGDRAYGYTF.

This chain connects TRBV25-1 to TRBJ2-3, with 7 bases fitting TRBD2. V gave up 10 bases and J gave up 7 bases; unmatched junction bases: 17. CDR1 and CDR2 from the germline V gene are MGHDK and SYGVNS. The CDR3 sequence is 15 residues long. CDR3 coding DNA: TGTGCCACCATTACCCCCTTGGCCGGGGGGTATACGCAGTATTTT. Translating gives CATITPLAGGYTQYF.

This clone showed up just a few times. V is TRBV28 and J is TRBJ2-5; D perhaps matches TRBD1 (5 bases). V was pared by 6 bases and J by 7 bases, with 12 bases between. Germline CDR1 MDHEN, CDR2 SYDVKM. This CDR3 comprises 12 residues. In DNA, the CDR3 is TGTGCCAGCAGAACAGGTCCTATGACCCAGTACTTC. Translation gives CASRTGPMTQYF.